Listed below are T cell receptor beta chains from one sample, sequenced in a study of blood T cells in healthy people across ages. TCRdb reprocessed the 5' RACE reads with MiXCR, giving one entry per CDR3 protein. Of under 1 million distinct CDR3 sequences listed, more than 40% were seen once; the top ten hold roughly a fifth. Source material: blood. These receptors all come from a man aged 55 to 70 in good health. CDR3s include the opening cysteine and the closing phenylalanine or tryptophan. The D gene is left open where the match is weak. Clone size, where shown, is once, few, many, or a class for clones that have expanded.

j_gene,d_gene,v_gene,abundance,CDR3aa,CDR3nt
TRBJ2-1,TRBD1,TRBV10-2,.,CASSKLGTGHEQFF,TGCGCCAGCAGTAAACTCGGGACAGGTCATGAGCAGTTCTTC
TRBJ1-2,.,TRBV5-1,.,CASSFGAAQNYGYTF,TGCGCCAGCAGCTTCGGTGCAGCCCAGAACTATGGCTACACCTTC
TRBJ2-7,.,TRBV7-2,few,CASSLRSPSSEQYF,TGTGCCAGCAGCTTAAGATCCCCGTCCAGCGAGCAGTACTTC
TRBJ2-1,.,TRBV24-1,.,CATSDTGLSNNEQFF,TGTGCCACCAGTGATACGGGACTGAGTAACAATGAGCAGTTCTTC
TRBJ2-7,.,TRBV27,.,CASSLSPRTPSYEQYF,TGTGCCAGCAGTTTATCTCCTCGGACACCTTCCTACGAGCAGTACTTC
TRBJ2-3,.,TRBV9,.,CASSVVRSTDTQYF,TGTGCCAGCAGCGTAGTTCGGAGCACGGATACGCAGTATTTT
TRBJ2-3,.,TRBV15,.,CATSRDTGLTDTQYF,TGTGCCACCAGCAGAGACACGGGGCTTACAGATACGCAGTATTTT
TRBJ2-7,TRBD2,TRBV6-6,.,CASSYSGLAGAYNEQYF,TGTGCCAGCAGTTACTCGGGACTAGCGGGGGCCTACAATGAGCAGTACTTC
TRBJ1-6,.,TRBV5-6,many,CASSLTWSSYNSPLHF,TGTGCCAGCAGCCTAACCTGGAGCTCCTATAATTCACCCCTCCACTTT
TRBJ2-3,TRBD2,TRBV10-2,.,CASSRQVAGDSWDTQYF,TGCGCCAGCAGCCGCCAGGTGGCGGGGGACTCTTGGGATACGCAGTATTTT
TRBJ1-2,TRBD1,TRBV7-2,few,CASSDRTGYFNGYTF,TGTGCCAGCAGCGACCGGACAGGGTATTTCAATGGCTACACCTTC
TRBJ1-2,.,TRBV20-1,.,CSARAQPLSYGYTF,TGCAGTGCCCGGGCCCAACCGCTATCGTATGGCTACACCTTC
TRBJ1-4,.,TRBV10-2,few,CASSGGLATNEKLFF,TGCGCCAGCAGTGGGGGTCTCGCAACTAATGAAAAACTGTTTTTT
TRBJ1-4,TRBD1,TRBV7-2,.,CASSPTGQGQTNEKLFF,TGTGCCAGCAGCCCAACCGGACAGGGTCAAACTAATGAAAAACTGTTTTTT
TRBJ2-6,.,TRBV15,few,CATSRVGGVSGANVLTF,TGTGCCACCAGCAGAGTTGGAGGGGTATCTGGGGCCAACGTCCTGACTTTC
TRBJ2-5,.,TRBV13,.,CASSFDMGETQYF,TGTGCCAGCAGCTTTGACATGGGGGAGACCCAGTACTTC
TRBJ2-2,.,TRBV24-1,.,CATSGVSTGELFF,TGTGCCACCAGTGGGGTTTCCACCGGGGAGCTGTTTTTT
TRBJ2-7,TRBD1,TRBV5-1,.,CASSPGQGICEQYF,TGCGCCAGCAGCCCGGGACAGGGAATATGCGAGCAGTACTTC
TRBJ2-1,TRBD2,TRBV2,.,CASTDPRASGVDCNEQFF,TGTGCCAGCACCGACCCTCGGGCTAGCGGGGTCGATTGCAATGAGCAGTTCTTC
TRBJ1-6,.,TRBV6-5,.,CASSYRPGNSPLHF,TGTGCCAGCAGTTACAGGCCAGGCAATTCACCCCTCCACTTT
TRBJ2-3,.,TRBV7-2,.,CASSLSIDSTDTQYF,TGTGCCAGCAGCTTAAGTATTGACAGCACAGATACGCAGTATTTT
TRBJ1-4,TRBD1,TRBV7-9,once,CASSLGGQGGSEKLFF,TGTGCCAGCAGCTTAGGGGGACAGGGAGGAAGTGAAAAACTGTTTTTT
TRBJ1-5,.,TRBV12-3/TRBV12-4,few,CASSYYMGQPQHF,TGTGCCAGCAGTTACTACATGGGTCAGCCCCAGCATTTT
TRBJ2-1,TRBD2,TRBV20-1,.,CSARTLAGESYNEQFF,TGCAGTGCTAGAACACTAGCGGGGGAGTCCTACAATGAGCAGTTCTTC
TRBJ1-4,TRBD1,TRBV2,.,CASRGPQGAPTNEKLFF,TGTGCCAGCAGGGGTCCACAGGGGGCGCCTACTAATGAAAAACTGTTTTTT
TRBJ2-1,.,TRBV5-1,once,CASARVGGNEQFF,TGCGCCAGTGCTCGAGTAGGTGGCAATGAGCAGTTCTTC
TRBJ2-2,TRBD2,TRBV7-2,once,CASSLAWLSGGANTGELFF,TGTGCCAGCAGCTTAGCGTGGTTGAGCGGGGGGGCCAACACCGGGGAGCTGTTTTTT
TRBJ1-1,.,TRBV12-3/TRBV12-4,.,CASNSRANTEAFF,TGTGCCAGCAATAGTAGGGCTAACACTGAAGCTTTCTTT
TRBJ2-7,.,TRBV19,few,CASSIFGGSSYNEQYF,TGTGCCAGTAGTATATTTGGGGGTAGCTCCTACAATGAGCAGTACTTC